Below are 3 T cell receptor beta chains sequenced from a single sample in a study of blood T cell repertoires in COVID-19. The assay was immunoSEQ multiplex PCR, and TCRdb's table has in-frame clones only and misses some. The profile shows tens of thousands of clones, 87% of them singletons. The sample comprised peripheral blood. Every receptor here comes from a woman aged 80 or older with COVID-19, enrolled during active disease.

The J gene is TRBJ1-6, the V gene TRBV7-2; 10 nucleotides agree with TRBD1. The trim removed 9 bases at V and 6 bases at J, leaving 8 bases unmatched. The CDR3 is 15 residues long. CDR1 and CDR2 from the germline V gene are SGHTA and FQGNSA. The CDR3 here is CASKMWTGGNSPLHF. The CDR3 DNA reads TGTGCCAGTAAAATGTGGACAGGGGGTAATTCACCCCTCCACTTT.

This clone was seen a few times. The chain couples TRBV2 to TRBJ2-2, with 9 bases lining up with TRBD1. The CDR3 sequence is 15 residues long. The junction had 9 bases not matched to a gene; V was cut back by 10 bases and J by 3 bases. In germline, CDR1 is SNHLY, CDR2 FYNNEI. This CDR3 reads CATRLTGGDTGELFF. Here the CDR3 DNA reads TGTGCCACGCGACTTACAGGGGGCGACACCGGGGAGCTGTTTTTT.

V usage is TRBV19 and J usage is TRBJ2-2, with TRBD1 matching 8 bases. The V and J ends lost 7 bases and 6 bases, in that order; junction bases with no gene match: 13. The CDR3 contains 16 residues. Germline V gene lookup returns CDR1 LNHDA and CDR2 SQIVND (reference sequence). The CDR3 spells CASTPPNARGPGELFF. DNA of the CDR3: TGTGCCAGTACCCCCCCCAACGCCAGGGGGCCCGGGGAGCTGTTTTTT.